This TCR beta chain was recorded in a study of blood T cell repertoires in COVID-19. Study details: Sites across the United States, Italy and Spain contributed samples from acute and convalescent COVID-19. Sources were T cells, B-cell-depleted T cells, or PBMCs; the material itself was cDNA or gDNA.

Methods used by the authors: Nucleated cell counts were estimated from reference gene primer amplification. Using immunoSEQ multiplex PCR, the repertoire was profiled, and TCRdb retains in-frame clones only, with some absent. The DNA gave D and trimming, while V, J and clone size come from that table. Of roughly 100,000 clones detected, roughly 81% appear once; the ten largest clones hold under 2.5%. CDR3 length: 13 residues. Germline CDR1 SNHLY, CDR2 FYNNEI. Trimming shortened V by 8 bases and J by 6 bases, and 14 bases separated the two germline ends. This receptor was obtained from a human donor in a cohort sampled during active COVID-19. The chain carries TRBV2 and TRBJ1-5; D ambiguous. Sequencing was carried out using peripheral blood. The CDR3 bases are TGTGCCAGCGAAGGAGGGCGCGGTCAGCCCCAGCATTTT. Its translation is CASEGGRGQPQHF.